This T cell receptor beta chain was sequenced for a study of blood T cell repertoires in COVID-19. Study-wide context: Acute-phase and convalescent COVID-19 samples originated in the United States, Italy and Spain. PBMCs, B-cell-depleted T cells, or T cells were the source of the cDNA or gDNA that made up the material.

Original processing methods: Using reference gene primer amplification, nucleated cell counts were estimated. TCRdb keeps only in-frame clones here, not all; method: immunoSEQ multiplex PCR. Clone size and the V and J calls come from that table; the DNA yielded D and trimming. The table has some 250,000 clones, about 90% seen once. CDR1 and CDR2 (germline): LGHDT, YNNKEL (reference sequence). Trimming cost V 5 bases and J 3 bases, with 14 bases left between them. CDR3 length equals 16 residues. This TCR was recovered from a man aged 55 to 70 who had recovered from COVID-19. The sample was peripheral blood. This sequence joins TRBV3-1 (or the pseudogene TRBV3-2) and TRBJ1-6; D unclear. CDR3 sequence reads: CASSSSPTVYNSPLHF. The CDR3, as DNA: TGTGCCAGCAGCTCAAGCCCCACAGTCTATAATTCACCCCTCCACTTT.